A selection of T cell receptor beta chains follows, all from one sample in a study of blood T cell repertoires in COVID-19. The table came from immunoSEQ multiplex PCR; TCRdb's copy has only in-frame clones and leaves some out. The sample lists 210,000 or so clones; under 85% were seen once. The sequenced material came from peripheral blood. The origin of the receptors is a woman under 40 with COVID-19, enrolled during active disease. CDR3s include the opening cysteine and the closing phenylalanine or tryptophan. D genes are given only for firm matches.

v_call	j_call	d_call	cdr3_length	cdr3_aa
TRBV5-1	TRBJ1-5	-	13	CASSLAPDQPQHF
TRBV11-2	TRBJ2-3	-	17	CASSLTGLGLRGDTQYF
TRBV6-5	TRBJ1-5	TRBD1	15	CASSSGTGSNQPQHF
TRBV3-1/TRBV3-2	TRBJ2-2	-	14	CASSQGQTTGELFF
TRBV5-1	TRBJ2-5	-	14	CASSLAEGRETQYF
TRBV9	TRBJ2-7	-	15	CASSVGAGADYEQYF
TRBV6-5	TRBJ2-4	TRBD1	15	CASSPRGGQGNIQYF
TRBV7-2	TRBJ2-2	TRBD2	17	CASSLSRSGSGGGELFF
TRBV28	TRBJ1-5	TRBD1	17	CASRSARGQGLYQPQHF
TRBV4-3	TRBJ2-7	-	14	CASSQDPVSYEQYF
TRBV7-9	TRBJ2-3	TRBD2	17	CASRHPGLATSGDTQYF
TRBV25-1	TRBJ1-2	TRBD1	15	CASSGRTGQLYGYTF